The 20 T cell receptor beta chains presented below share a single source sample, sequenced in a study of Ad26.COV2.S vaccination and SARS-CoV-2 variants. The repertoire was sequenced with immunoSEQ multiplex PCR; TCRdb's copy has only in-frame clones and lacks some. The sample lists 350,000 to 500,000 clones, roughly 87% occurring once. Treatment here: roughly 19 received Ad26.COV2.S at low or high dose, single or two shots; several received placebo; per-sample allocation not given. Sample collection was performed on day 63 after the first vaccine or placebo injection. This specimen was peripheral blood, taken in a trial of Ad26.COV2.S vaccine versus placebo. Receptors originate from a person between 18 and 60 years old who received the Ad26.COV2.S COVID-19 vaccine or a placebo.

This clone was counted between two and nine times. The J gene is TRBJ1-5, the V gene TRBV6-4, with D maybe TRBD1 (6 bases). V lost 5 bases to trimming and J lost 5 bases, with 13 bases between them. Looked up from germline, CDR1 is MRHNA and CDR2 is SNTAGT. CDR3 length: 14 amino acids. The CDR3, as DNA: TGTGCCAGCAGTCAGGGGTATTGTCATCAGCCCCAGCATTTT. Translation gives CASSQGYCHQPQHF.

The chain uses TRBV7-9 and TRBJ2-3; 8 bases agree with TRBD2. The CDR3 covers 16 residues. The V segment lost 6 bases and the J segment 6 bases; nucleotides outside the gene matches: 14. Germline loops: CDR1 SEHNR, CDR2 FQNEAQ (reference sequence). This CDR3 reads CASSPPGTRTSDTQYF. The CDR3 bases are TGTGCCAGCAGTCCCCCGGGGACTAGGACGTCCGATACGCAGTATTTT. Together with reference TRBV7-9 and TRBJ2-3, the CDR3 gives the full variable domain: DTGVSQNPRHKITKRGQNVTFRCDPISEHNRLYWYRQTLGQGPEFLTYFQNEAQLEKSRLLSDRFSAERPKGSFSTLEIQRTEQGDSAMYLCASSPPGTRTSDTQYFGPGTRLTVL.

This clone was picked up one time. V is TRBV18 and J is TRBJ1-1; D is unclear. The CDR3 totals 15 residues. V lost 3 bases and J 1 base, leaving 12 bases between the germline ends. The germline V gene has CDR1 KGHSH and CDR2 LQKENI. The CDR3 DNA sequence: TGTGCCAGCTCACCCCTATACGGAGGGAACACTGAAGCTTTCTTT. As protein: CASSPLYGGNTEAFF.

The CDR3 protein is CASSQVGGGSGNTIYF. CDR3 nucleotides: TGTGCCAGCAGCCAAGTTGGGGGGGGCTCTGGAAACACCATATATTTT. The chain links TRBV3-1 (or the pseudogene TRBV3-2) to TRBJ1-3, with D possibly matching TRBD1 (5 bases). V dropped 1 base and J dropped 0 bases, with 10 bases sitting between them. Germline lookup yields CDR1 LGHDT and CDR2 YNNKEL (reference sequence). This CDR3 is built from 16 residues.

The chain recombines TRBV4-1 with TRBJ1-4, with D possibly TRBD1 on 6 matching bases. Germline V gives CDR1 MGHRA, CDR2 YSYEKL. V dropped 1 base and J dropped 4 bases, with 16 bases sitting between them. This CDR3 has 17 amino acids. CDR3 sequence: CASSQGAGRGINEKLFF. DNA of the CDR3: TGCGCCAGCAGCCAAGGGGCAGGCAGGGGTATTAATGAAAAACTGTTTTTT.

The chain recombines TRBV27 with TRBJ2-3; perhaps D is TRBD1 or TRBD2 (5 bases each). Germline assignment: CDR1 MNHEY and CDR2 SMNVEV (reference sequence). V lost 3 bases, J lost 0 bases, and 10 bases lay in between. This CDR3 has 15 amino acids. The CDR3 DNA reads TGTGCCAGCAGTTTTGGGGGTCAGAGCACAGATACGCAGTATTTT. Translation: CASSFGGQSTDTQYF.

The V gene is TRBV7-8, the J gene TRBJ2-1; D is possibly TRBD1 (5 bases). The length of the CDR3 is 15 residues. The germline V gene has CDR1 SGHVS and CDR2 FQNEAQ. V was clipped by 2 bases and J by 6 bases, with 14 bases between them. DNA of the CDR3: TGTGCCAGCAGCTTACCAACTGCAGGGTTCAATGAGCAGTTCTTC. Translating it yields CASSLPTAGFNEQFF.

V usage is TRBV23-1 and J usage is TRBJ2-4, with TRBD2 as a possible D gene (5 bases). TRBV23-1 is treated as an ORF (open reading frame) with a function not yet certain. V lost 11 bases to trimming and J lost 1 base, with 24 bases between them. This CDR3 is 17 amino acids long. CDR3 nucleotides: TGCGCCCAGCGAAAAAGGCGCGGGTCTCGCGCCAAAAACATTCAGTACTTC. Translating gives CAQRKRRGSRAKNIQYF.

The V call is TRBV24-1, the J call TRBJ2-3; a possible D gene is TRBD2 (5 bases). The CDR3 has 14 amino acids. Germline V lookup: CDR1 KGHDR, CDR2 SFDVKD. V gave up 3 bases and J gave up 6 bases, with 12 bases separating them. The CDR3 DNA sequence: TGTGCCACCAGTGATCCCCGACGGAGGGATACGCAGTATTTT. Translation: CATSDPRRRDTQYF.

The chain recombines TRBV11-2 with TRBJ2-2; D is perhaps TRBD2 (6 bases). Germline V CDR1 and CDR2: SGHAT, FQNNGV. The CDR3 has 14 residues. Trimming left V 6 bases short and J 5 bases short, with 13 bases between. CDR3 sequence reads: CASRRLAQTGELFF. CDR3 DNA sequence: TGTGCCAGCAGGCGGCTAGCGCAGACCGGGGAGCTGTTTTTT.

Here the CDR3 reads CASSPQGAYTGELFF. Written as DNA, the CDR3 is TGTGCCAGCAGTCCCCAGGGGGCCTACACCGGGGAGCTGTTTTTT. V and J are TRBV27 and TRBJ2-2; 8 bases are shared with TRBD1. Germline V gene lookup returns CDR1 MNHEY and CDR2 SMNVEV (reference sequence). Unmatched junction bases numbered 5, after V lost 5 bases and J lost 3 bases. This CDR3 has 15 amino acids.

The chain is built from TRBV6-1 and TRBJ2-7; possible D gene TRBD2, 6 bases. The CDR3 contains 15 residues. In germline, CDR1 is MNHNS, CDR2 SASEGT. The V gene lost 1 base and the J gene lost 6 bases, with 16 bases spanning the gap. For the CDR3, the DNA is TGTGCCAGCAGTGAAGAGCTCTCTCAGGGAGGCGAGCAGTACTTC. The encoded protein is CASSEELSQGGEQYF.

The CDR3: CASSQEGPRNYEQYF. As DNA, the CDR3 is TGTGCCAGCAGCCAAGAAGGGCCCCGGAACTACGAGCAGTACTTC. The rearrangement uses TRBV3-1 (or the pseudogene TRBV3-2) and TRBJ2-7; D not resolved. The CDR3 is made up of 15 amino acids. Germline V gene sequence: CDR1 LGHDT, CDR2 YNNKEL (reference sequence). With 0 bases removed from V and 3 bases from J, the gap between germline ends came to 12 bases.

This chain links TRBV5-1 with TRBJ2-2; 8 bases are shared with TRBD1. Germline CDR1 SGHRS, CDR2 YFSETQ. The CDR3 is 15 residues long. The V segment lost 3 bases and the J segment 2 bases; nucleotides outside the gene matches: 3. CDR3 nucleotide sequence: TGCGCCAGCAGCTCCAGGGGGCTCAACACCGGGGAGCTGTTTTTT. This codes for CASSSRGLNTGELFF. Looking up the rest from reference TRBV5-1 and TRBJ2-2 gives the full variable domain: KAGVTQTPRYLIKTRGQQVTLSCSPISGHRSVSWYQQTPGQGLQFLFEYFSETQRNKGNFPGRFSGRQFSNSRSEMNVSTLELGDSALYLCASSSRGLNTGELFFGEGSRLTVL.

Of note for this clone: The germline gene is not matched at one end of the junction; a read error may be the cause. The gene calls are TRBV7-9 and TRBJ1-1; 7 nucleotides line up with TRBD1. The CDR3 totals 13 residues. Germline lookup yields CDR1 SEHNR and CDR2 FQNEAQ (reference sequence). The CDR3 DNA is TGTGCCAGCAGCTATACAGGGGTAGTAGAGCGAGGCTTT. Translated, it gives CASSYTGVVERGF.

The chain carries TRBV27 and TRBJ2-3; 15 bases are a match to TRBD2. The germline CDR1 and CDR2 sequences are MNHEY and SMNVEV (reference sequence). This CDR3 has 18 residues. V trimming: 5 bases; J trimming: 0 bases; junction bases outside the gene matches: 6. DNA for the CDR3: TGTGCCAGCAGTCCGGGACTAGCGGGAGGATTTAGCACAGATACGCAGTATTTT. Translating it yields CASSPGLAGGFSTDTQYF.

The chain is built from TRBV6-5 and TRBJ2-7; 10 nucleotides line up with TRBD1. The CDR3 sequence is 15 residues long. Germline CDR1 reads MNHEY; CDR2 reads SVGAGI. With 6 bases clipped from V and 2 bases from J, the junction kept 7 bases outside the gene matches. In DNA form, the CDR3 reads TGTGCCAGCAGCGTCCGGGACAGGGGCACCTACGAGCAGTACTTC. This sequence encodes CASSVRDRGTYEQYF.

The chain employs TRBV21-1 and TRBJ2-2; whether TRBD2, the table's D call, matches the DNA was not checked. TRBV21-1 is termed a pseudogene. The CDR3 is 17 residues long. The DNA of the CDR3 is TGTGCCAGCAGCCCCAGACTAGCGGGAGGGGTCACCGGGGAGCTGTTTTTT. It encodes CASSPRLAGGVTGELFF.

The CDR3 loop reads CASSKGVLGLGNTIYF. In DNA form, the CDR3 reads TGTGCCAGCAGTAAAGGGGTACTTGGGCTCGGAAACACCATATATTTT. The V and J genes are TRBV2 and TRBJ1-3; maybe TRBD1 (5 bases). Germline V gives CDR1 SNHLY, CDR2 FYNNEI. The CDR3 runs 16 residues. Between the trimmed V and J ends, which lost 5 bases and 4 bases, there was a span of 18 bases.

The chain uses TRBV3-1 (or the pseudogene TRBV3-2) and TRBJ1-6; D is ambiguous. The CDR3 spans 13 residues. Germline CDR1 and CDR2: LGHDT and YNNKEL (reference sequence). Trimming cost V 0 bases and J 9 bases, with 6 bases left between them. CDR3 loop: CASSQDHGSPLHF. CDR3 sequence (DNA): TGTGCCAGCAGCCAAGATCATGGTTCACCCCTCCACTTT.